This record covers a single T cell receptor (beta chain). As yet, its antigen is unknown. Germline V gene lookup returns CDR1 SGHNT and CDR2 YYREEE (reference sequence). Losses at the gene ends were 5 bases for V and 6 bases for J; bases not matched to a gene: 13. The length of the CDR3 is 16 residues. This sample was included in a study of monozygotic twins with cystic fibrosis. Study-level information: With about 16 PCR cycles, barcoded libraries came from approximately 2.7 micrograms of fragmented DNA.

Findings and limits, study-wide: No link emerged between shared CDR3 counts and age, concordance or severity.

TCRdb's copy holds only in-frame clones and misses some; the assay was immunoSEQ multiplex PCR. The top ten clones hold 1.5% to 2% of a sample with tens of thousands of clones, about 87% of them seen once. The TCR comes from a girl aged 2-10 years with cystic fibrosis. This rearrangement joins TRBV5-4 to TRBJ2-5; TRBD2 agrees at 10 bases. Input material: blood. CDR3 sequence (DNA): TGTGCCAGCAGACCCACTAGCGGGGAGGGTGGAAAGACCCAGTACTTC. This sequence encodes CASRPTSGEGGKTQYF.